Listed below are T cell receptor beta chains from one sample, sequenced in a study of blood T cell repertoires in COVID-19. The table came from immunoSEQ multiplex PCR; TCRdb's copy has only in-frame clones and leaves some out. The sample consists of more than 110,000 clones, just under 90% of them appearing once. The material sequenced was peripheral blood. These receptors were collected from a woman aged 40 to 50 with acute or convalescent COVID-19. Each CDR3 is given with its conserved first and last residue. Fields, in order: clone size, V gene, D gene, J gene, CDR3 protein, CDR3 DNA. The D gene is left open where the match is weak. Clone size, where shown, is once, few, many, or a class for clones that have expanded.

>-|TRBV6-5|TRBD2|TRBJ2-5
CASSYTSGRFETQYF
TGTGCCAGCAGTTACACTAGCGGGAGGTTTGAGACCCAGTACTTC
>-|TRBV9|-|TRBJ1-1
CASSPDGGVTEAFF
TGTGCCAGCAGCCCAGATGGCGGGGTCACTGAAGCTTTCTTT
>few|TRBV4-1|TRBD1|TRBJ1-2
CASSQGTGNYGYTF
TGCGCCAGCAGCCAAGGGACAGGGAACTATGGCTACACCTTC
>-|TRBV28|TRBD1|TRBJ1-6
CASSFPYRGRNSPLHF
TGTGCCAGCAGTTTTCCATACAGGGGTAGGAATTCACCCCTCCACTTT
>-|TRBV6-5|TRBD1|TRBJ1-4
CASSRTGGTNEKLFF
TGTGCCAGCAGTCGGACAGGGGGAACTAATGAAAAACTGTTTTTT
>-|TRBV10-3|TRBD2|TRBJ2-1
CAISELAGSNEQFF
TGTGCCATCAGTGAACTAGCGGGAAGCAATGAGCAGTTCTTC
>-|TRBV12-3/TRBV12-4|TRBD1|TRBJ1-2
CASSTDRVKGYTF
TGTGCCAGCAGTACGGACAGGGTCAAGGGCTACACCTTC
>-|TRBV6-2/TRBV6-3|-|TRBJ1-1
CASSLRTREAFF
TGTGCCAGCAGCCTCAGGACTCGTGAAGCTTTCTTT
>-|TRBV28|-|TRBJ2-7
CATLKAPFGEQYF
TGTGCCACACTGAAGGCCCCGTTCGGGGAGCAGTACTTC
>-|TRBV12-3/TRBV12-4|-|TRBJ1-2
CASSLGSGYTF
TGTGCCAGCAGCCTAGGCTCCGGCTACACCTTC
>-|TRBV12-3/TRBV12-4|-|TRBJ2-2
CASSPRGTGELFF
TGTGCCAGCAGTCCCAGGGGCACCGGGGAGCTGTTTTTT
>-|TRBV4-1|-|TRBJ1-4
CASSPQWTNEKLFF
TGCGCCAGCAGCCCACAGTGGACTAATGAAAAACTGTTTTTT
>-|TRBV28|TRBD2|TRBJ2-3
CASRTTSGGAFRRTDTQYF
TGTGCCAGCAGGACTACTAGCGGGGGGGCTTTCCGTCGCACAGATACGCAGTATTTT
>-|TRBV28|-|TRBJ1-2
CASSKRGYGYTF
TGTGCCAGCAGTAAAAGGGGCTATGGCTACACCTTC
>-|TRBV19|TRBD2|TRBJ2-1
CASSISLSREGSYNEQFF
TGTGCCAGTAGTATATCCCTATCGCGGGAGGGGTCCTACAATGAGCAGTTCTTC
>-|TRBV28|TRBD1|TRBJ1-4
CASSPSQGRREKLFF
TGTGCCAGCAGTCCCTCACAGGGGAGGCGTGAAAAACTGTTTTTT
>-|TRBV30|TRBD1|TRBJ1-4
CAWSERTGGVVKLFF
TGTGCCTGGAGTGAAAGGACAGGTGGAGTGGTTAAACTGTTTTTT
>-|TRBV28|TRBD1|TRBJ1-3
CATARDRATGNTIYF
TGTGCCACCGCAAGGGACAGGGCAACTGGAAACACCATATATTTT
>-|TRBV12-3/TRBV12-4|-|TRBJ1-5
CASSFGQPQHF
TGTGCCAGCAGTTTCGGGCAGCCCCAGCATTTT
>-|TRBV7-6|TRBD1|TRBJ2-5
CASSRGTGVRETQYF
TGTGCCAGCAGCCGAGGCACAGGGGTCCGAGAGACCCAGTACTTC
>once|TRBV30|TRBD1|TRBJ1-2
CAWSGQGRKSGYTF
TGTGCCTGGAGCGGACAGGGAAGGAAAAGTGGCTACACCTTC
>-|TRBV18|-|TRBJ1-1
CASSLGGNTEAFF
TGTGCCAGCTCACTGGGGGGGAACACTGAAGCTTTCTTT
>once|TRBV12-3/TRBV12-4|-|TRBJ1-1
CASSYYGPTEAFF
TGTGCCAGCAGTTATTATGGGCCCACTGAAGCTTTCTTT
>-|TRBV7-2|TRBD1|TRBJ1-1
CASSLARQGPFF
TGTGCCAGCAGCTTAGCAAGACAGGGCCCTTTCTTT
>-|TRBV7-2|-|TRBJ2-1
CASSSQGYFSYNEQFF
TGTGCCAGCAGCTCTCAGGGCTACTTCTCCTACAATGAGCAGTTCTTC
>-|TRBV6-5|-|TRBJ1-1
CASSYAEMNTEAFF
TGTGCCAGCAGTTACGCGGAAATGAACACTGAAGCTTTCTTT
>-|TRBV24-1|TRBD1|TRBJ1-1
CATSDPGQGAFF
TGTGCCACCAGTGATCCCGGACAGGGGGCTTTCTTT
>few|TRBV6-6|-|TRBJ1-5
CASSGGRFQPQHF
TGTGCCAGCAGTGGGGGGAGGTTTCAGCCCCAGCATTTT
>-|TRBV19|-|TRBJ1-1
CASSTIQGNTEAFF
TGTGCCAGTAGTACGATTCAGGGGAACACTGAAGCTTTCTTT
>once|TRBV6-5|TRBD1|TRBJ1-2
CASSLRQGNIGYTF
TGTGCCAGCAGTTTAAGACAGGGTAACATTGGCTACACCTTC
>-|TRBV30|TRBD1|TRBJ1-5
CAWSRQGYQPQHF
TGTGCCTGGAGCAGACAGGGATATCAGCCCCAGCATTTT
>-|TRBV5-8|-|TRBJ2-2
CASSFGGPGELFF
TGTGCCAGCAGCTTTGGGGGCCCCGGGGAGCTGTTTTTT
>-|TRBV30|-|TRBJ1-3
CAWSVIGNTIYF
TGTGCCTGGAGTGTAATAGGAAACACCATATATTTT
>-|TRBV28|TRBD1|TRBJ1-2
CASIPLPGGYGYTF
TGTGCCAGCATACCTCTTCCAGGGGGCTATGGCTACACCTTC
>-|TRBV4-3|-|TRBJ1-1
CASSQDPQGGTEAFF
TGCGCCAGCAGCCAAGATCCCCAGGGAGGAACTGAAGCTTTCTTT
>-|TRBV6-5|-|TRBJ1-2
CASTPLGGNYGYTF
TGTGCCAGCACCCCCCTGGGGGGGAACTATGGCTACACCTTC
>once|TRBV2|-|TRBJ2-7
CASSEVGGPSYEQYF
TGTGCCAGCAGTGAGGTAGGCGGGCCTTCCTACGAGCAGTACTTC
>-|TRBV6-5|-|TRBJ2-3
CASRPGLRTDTQYF
TGTGCCAGCAGGCCGGGACTTCGCACAGATACGCAGTATTTT
>-|TRBV4-1|TRBD1|TRBJ1-6
CASSERTGNLYNSPLHF
TGCGCCAGCAGCGAACGGACAGGGAATTTGTATAATTCACCCCTCCACTTT
>-|TRBV7-3|TRBD1|TRBJ1-2
CASSYGQGWYGYTF
TGTGCCAGCAGCTATGGACAGGGATGGTATGGCTACACCTTC
>-|TRBV27|TRBD1|TRBJ1-5
CASSLRQGEDQPQHF
TGTGCCAGCAGTTTGAGGCAGGGGGAGGATCAGCCCCAGCATTTT
>-|TRBV30|TRBD1|TRBJ1-1
CAWSVLGTADTEAFF
TGTGCCTGGAGTGTACTGGGGACAGCGGACACTGAAGCTTTCTTT
>-|TRBV5-6|-|TRBJ2-7
CASSLAGTYEQYF
TGTGCCAGCAGCTTGGCAGGTACCTACGAGCAGTACTTC
>few|TRBV28|-|TRBJ1-6
CASSLYPPLHF
TGTGCCAGCAGTTTGTATCCACCCCTCCACTTT
>-|TRBV7-2|TRBD1|TRBJ1-1
CASRGQGRYTEAFF
TGTGCCAGCAGAGGACAGGGTAGGTACACTGAAGCTTTCTTT
>once|TRBV7-2|-|TRBJ2-7
CASSLGGAPSEQYF
TGTGCCAGCAGTCTAGGGGGGGCCCCGTCCGAGCAGTACTTC
>-|TRBV12-3/TRBV12-4|-|TRBJ1-2
CASSLQGLRGYTF
TGTGCCAGCAGTTTGCAGGGGCTACGAGGCTACACCTTC
>-|TRBV10-3|TRBD1|TRBJ2-7
CAISSPRTGDEQYF
TGTGCCATCAGTTCTCCTAGGACAGGGGACGAGCAGTACTTC
>-|TRBV10-3|TRBD1|TRBJ1-2
CAISGPGQGAFGYTF
TGTGCCATCAGTGGGCCGGGACAGGGGGCGTTCGGCTACACCTTC
>-|TRBV6-5|TRBD1|TRBJ1-1
CASSYSGQGHTEAFF
TGTGCCAGCAGTTACTCGGGACAGGGGCACACTGAAGCTTTCTTT
>-|TRBV5-5|TRBD1|TRBJ1-3
CASSVGQGILSGNTIYF
TGTGCCAGCAGCGTGGGACAGGGAATTCTCTCTGGAAACACCATATATTTT